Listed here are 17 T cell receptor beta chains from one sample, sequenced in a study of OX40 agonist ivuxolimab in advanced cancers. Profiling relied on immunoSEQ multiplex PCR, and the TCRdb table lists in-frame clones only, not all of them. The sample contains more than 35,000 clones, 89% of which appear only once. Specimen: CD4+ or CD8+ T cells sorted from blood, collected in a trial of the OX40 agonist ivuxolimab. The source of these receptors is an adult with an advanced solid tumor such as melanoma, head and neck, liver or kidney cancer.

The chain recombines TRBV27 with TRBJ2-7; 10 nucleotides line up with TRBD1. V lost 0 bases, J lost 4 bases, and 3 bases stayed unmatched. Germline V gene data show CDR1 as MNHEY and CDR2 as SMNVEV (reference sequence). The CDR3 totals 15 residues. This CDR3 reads CASSLSGDRGYEQYF. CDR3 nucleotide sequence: TGTGCCAGCAGTTTATCGGGGGACAGGGGTTACGAGCAGTACTTC.

In DNA, the CDR3 is TGTGCCAGCAGTTTAGTTCAAGCAGGGGCTGGCTACACCTTC. This codes for CASSLVQAGAGYTF. The chain carries TRBV27 and TRBJ1-2, with a weak D call TRBD1 (6 bases). There are 14 residues in the CDR3. V gave up 2 bases and J gave up 7 bases, with 14 bases separating them. Germline assignment: CDR1 MNHEY and CDR2 SMNVEV (reference sequence).

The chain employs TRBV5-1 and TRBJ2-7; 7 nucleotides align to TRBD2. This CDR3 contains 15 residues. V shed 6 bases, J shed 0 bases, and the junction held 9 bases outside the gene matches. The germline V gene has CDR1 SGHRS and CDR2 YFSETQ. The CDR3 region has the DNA TGCGCCAGCAACGACGGGACTACGAGCTCCTACGAGCAGTACTTC. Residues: CASNDGTTSSYEQYF. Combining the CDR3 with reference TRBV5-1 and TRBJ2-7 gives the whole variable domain KAGVTQTPRYLIKTRGQQVTLSCSPISGHRSVSWYQQTPGQGLQFLFEYFSETQRNKGNFPGRFSGRQFSNSRSEMNVSTLELGDSALYLCASNDGTTSSYEQYFGPGTRLTVT.

CDR3 residues: CASSLLELREQFF. The DNA for the CDR3 is TGTGCCAGCAGTTTATTGGAACTGAGAGAGCAGTTCTTC. This chain connects TRBV28 to TRBJ2-1; D is unresolved. The CDR3 has 13 amino acids. V was shortened by 1 base and J by 10 bases, with 11 bases between the two germline ends. CDR1 and CDR2 from the germline V gene are MDHEN and SYDVKM.

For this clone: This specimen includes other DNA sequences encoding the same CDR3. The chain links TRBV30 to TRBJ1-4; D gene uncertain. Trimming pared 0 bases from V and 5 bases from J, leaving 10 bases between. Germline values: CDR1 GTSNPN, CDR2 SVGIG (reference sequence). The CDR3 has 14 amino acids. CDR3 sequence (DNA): TGTGCCTGGAGTGTACTAGGAGTAAATGAAAAACTGTTTTTT. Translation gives CAWSVLGVNEKLFF.

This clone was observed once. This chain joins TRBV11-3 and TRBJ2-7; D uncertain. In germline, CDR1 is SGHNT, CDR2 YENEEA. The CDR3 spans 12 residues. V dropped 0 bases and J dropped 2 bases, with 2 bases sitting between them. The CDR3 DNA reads TGTGCCAGCAGCTTAGATCCCTACGAGCAGTACTTC. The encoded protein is CASSLDPYEQYF.

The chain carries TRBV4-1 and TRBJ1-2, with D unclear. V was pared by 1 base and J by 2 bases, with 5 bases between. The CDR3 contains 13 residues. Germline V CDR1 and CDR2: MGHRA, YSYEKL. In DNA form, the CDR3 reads TGCGCCAGCAGCCAAGTTCTAAACTATGGCTACACCTTC. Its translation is CASSQVLNYGYTF.

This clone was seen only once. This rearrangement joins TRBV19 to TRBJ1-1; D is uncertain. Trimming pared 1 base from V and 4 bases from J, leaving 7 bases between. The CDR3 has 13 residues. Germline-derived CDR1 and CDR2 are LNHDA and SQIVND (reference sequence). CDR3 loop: CASSIGGSTEAFF. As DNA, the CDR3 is TGTGCCAGTAGTATAGGGGGTAGCACTGAAGCTTTCTTT.

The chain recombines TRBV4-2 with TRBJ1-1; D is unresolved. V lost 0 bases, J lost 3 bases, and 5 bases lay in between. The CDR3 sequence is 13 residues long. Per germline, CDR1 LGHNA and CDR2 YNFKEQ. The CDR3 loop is CASSQDEDTEAFF. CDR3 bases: TGTGCCAGCAGCCAAGATGAGGACACTGAAGCTTTCTTT.

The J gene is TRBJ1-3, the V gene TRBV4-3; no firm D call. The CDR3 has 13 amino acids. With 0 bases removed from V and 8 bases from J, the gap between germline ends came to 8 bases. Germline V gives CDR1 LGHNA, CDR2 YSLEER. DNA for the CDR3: TGCGCCAGCAGCCAAGATCGAGGAGACACCATATATTTT. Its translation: CASSQDRGDTIYF.

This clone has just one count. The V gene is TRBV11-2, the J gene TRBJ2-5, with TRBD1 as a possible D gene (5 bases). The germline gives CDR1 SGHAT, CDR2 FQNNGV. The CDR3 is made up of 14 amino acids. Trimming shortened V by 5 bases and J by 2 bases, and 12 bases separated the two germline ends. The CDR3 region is CASSPLSGQETQYF. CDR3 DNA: TGTGCCAGCAGCCCCCTTTCAGGGCAAGAGACCCAGTACTTC. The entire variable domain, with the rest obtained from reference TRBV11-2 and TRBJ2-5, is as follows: EAGVAQSPRYKIIEKRQSVAFWCNPISGHATLYWYQQILGQGPKLLIQFQNNGVVDDSQLPKDRFSAERLKGVDSTLKIQPAKLEDSAVYLCASSPLSGQETQYFGPGTRLLVL.

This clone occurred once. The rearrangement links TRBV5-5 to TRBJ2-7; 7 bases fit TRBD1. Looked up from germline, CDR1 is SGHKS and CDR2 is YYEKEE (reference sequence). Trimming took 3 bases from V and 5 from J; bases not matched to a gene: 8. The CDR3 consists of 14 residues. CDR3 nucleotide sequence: TGTGCCAGCAGCTACACCGACAGGGTGGACGAGCAGTACTTC. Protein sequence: CASSYTDRVDEQYF. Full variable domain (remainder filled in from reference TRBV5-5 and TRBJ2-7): DAGVTQSPTHLIKTRGQQVTLRCSPISGHKSVSWYQQVLGQGPQFIFQYYEKEERGRGNFPDRFSARQFPNYSSELNVNALLLGDSALYLCASSYTDRVDEQYFGPGTRLTVT.

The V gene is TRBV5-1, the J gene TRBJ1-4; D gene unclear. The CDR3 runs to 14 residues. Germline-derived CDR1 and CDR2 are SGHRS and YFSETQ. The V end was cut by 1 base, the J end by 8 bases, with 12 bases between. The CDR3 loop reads CASSLLSGGEKLFF. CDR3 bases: TGCGCCAGCAGCTTGTTATCAGGAGGCGAAAAACTGTTTTTT.

The CDR3 spells CASRTGGDEQYF. The CDR3 nucleotides are TGTGCCAGCAGAACAGGAGGGGACGAGCAGTACTTC. The chain carries TRBV2 and TRBJ2-7; D is perhaps TRBD2 (6 bases). V was cut by 6 bases and J by 5 bases, with 11 bases left in between. This CDR3 comprises 12 residues. Germline V gene data show CDR1 as SNHLY and CDR2 as FYNNEI.

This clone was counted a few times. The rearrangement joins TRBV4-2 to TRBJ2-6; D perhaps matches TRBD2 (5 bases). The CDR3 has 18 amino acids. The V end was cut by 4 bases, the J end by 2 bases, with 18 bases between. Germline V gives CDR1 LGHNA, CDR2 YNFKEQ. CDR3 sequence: CASSPGVIFSPGANVLTF. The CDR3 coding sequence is TGTGCCAGCAGCCCCGGGGTTATATTTTCTCCTGGGGCCAACGTCCTGACTTTC.

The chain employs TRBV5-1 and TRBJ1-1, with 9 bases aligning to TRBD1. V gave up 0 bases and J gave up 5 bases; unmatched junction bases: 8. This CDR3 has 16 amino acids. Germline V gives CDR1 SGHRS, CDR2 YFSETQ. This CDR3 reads CASSLETGGDSTEAFF. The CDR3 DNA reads TGCGCCAGCAGCTTGGAGACAGGGGGAGATAGTACTGAAGCTTTCTTT.

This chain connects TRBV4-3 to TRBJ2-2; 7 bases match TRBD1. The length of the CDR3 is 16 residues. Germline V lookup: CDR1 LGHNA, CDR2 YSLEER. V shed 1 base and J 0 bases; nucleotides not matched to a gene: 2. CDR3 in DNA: TGCGCCAGCAGCCAAGCCGGGACAGCGAACACCGGGGAGCTGTTTTTT. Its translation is CASSQAGTANTGELFF.